This is a list of T cell receptor beta chains from one sample in a study of T cells in Graves' hyperthyroidism and ophthalmopathy. MiXCR, run by TCRdb on the multiplex PCR reads, gives a single entry per CDR3 protein. This table has hundreds of thousands of distinct CDR3 sequences, around 15% appearing once. The specimen was blood. The source of these receptors is a woman under 30 with Graves' hyperthyroidism. The CDR3 runs from the conserved cysteine through the conserved F or W. D genes are given only for firm matches. Part of the rows lack a size; the others show once, few, many or a class for expanded clones.

- | 17 | TRBD1 | TRBJ1-5 | TRBV19 | TGTGCCAGTAGGCTCCACTCAGGGGGCACTGGCAATCAGCCCCAGCATTTT | CASRLHSGGTGNQPQHF
many | 14 | TRBD1 | TRBJ1-5 | TRBV2 | TGTGCCAGCAGTGAAACAGGGGTCAATCAGCCCCAGCATTTT | CASSETGVNQPQHF
- | 14 | TRBD1 | TRBJ2-7 | TRBV7-2 | TGTGCCATCAGCTCCGGACAGGCCCCCTACGAGCAGTACTTC | CAISSGQAPYEQYF
many | 15 | TRBD2 | TRBJ2-7 | TRBV11-2 | TGTGCCAGCACCTTTGGGACGGCGGGGGCCTACGAGCAGTACTTC | CASTFGTAGAYEQYF
- | 14 | - | TRBJ1-5 | TRBV5-1 | TGCGCCAGCAGCTTGGAGGGGGGGGATCAGCCCCAGCATTTT | CASSLEGGDQPQHF
- | 12 | - | TRBJ1-2 | TRBV2 | TGTGCCAGCAGTGCTCAAGACTATGGCTACACCTTC | CASSAQDYGYTF
- | 14 | - | TRBJ1-5 | TRBV5-1 | TGCGCCAGCAGCTTGCGAGGGGGTCATCAGCCCCAGCATTTT | CASSLRGGHQPQHF
many | 14 | TRBD2 | TRBJ2-7 | TRBV20-1 | TGCAGTGCAAGACTAGCGGGAGGCTCGGGGGAGCAGTACTTC | CSARLAGGSGEQYF
- | 18 | TRBD1 | TRBJ2-3 | TRBV5-1 | TGCGCCAGCAGCCCGCTTGCCAAGACAGGGGTCATCGGAGATACGCAGTATTTT | CASSPLAKTGVIGDTQYF
- | 12 | TRBD1 | TRBJ2-7 | TRBV29-1 | TGCAGCATGACAGGGGCCCCCGGGGAGCAGTACTTC | CSMTGAPGEQYF
many | 15 | TRBD2 | TRBJ2-7 | TRBV6-2/TRBV6-3 | TGTGCCAGCAGCCCCGGCGGGGGTCTGACCTACGAGCAGTACTTC | CASSPGGGLTYEQYF
many | 16 | TRBD2 | TRBJ2-7 | TRBV7-9 | TGTGCCAGCAGCCCTATAGAAGCGGGGGTTTTTTACGAGCAGTACTTC | CASSPIEAGVFYEQYF
many | 14 | - | TRBJ2-1 | TRBV20-1 | TGCAGTGCTAGAGATGTGGGCTCCTACAATGAGCAGTTCTTC | CSARDVGSYNEQFF
many | 13 | - | TRBJ1-1 | TRBV20-1 | TGCAGTGCTAGCCGGGGGTTAAACACTGAAGCTTTCTTT | CSASRGLNTEAFF
many | 15 | - | TRBJ2-7 | TRBV18 | TGTGCCAGCTCACCACTAAGGAGCCCCTCCTACGAGCAGTACTTC | CASSPLRSPSYEQYF
many | 19 | TRBD2 | TRBJ2-7 | TRBV15 | TGTGCCACCAGCAGACTCCCACCCTTAAGCGGGAGCGGATCCTACGAGCAGTACTTC | CATSRLPPLSGSGSYEQYF
many | 11 | - | TRBJ1-3 | TRBV30 | TGTGCCTGGAAGTCTGGAAACACCATATATTTT | CAWKSGNTIYF
few | 17 | TRBD2 | TRBJ2-1 | TRBV19 | TGTGCCAGTAGTAAGCCCGGACTAGCGGGAAAGGGGAATGAGCAGTTCTTC | CASSKPGLAGKGNEQFF
many | 15 | TRBD2 | TRBJ2-7 | TRBV2 | TGTGCCAGCAAACCAAGTGGGGGGGGAACCTACGAGCAGTACTTC | CASKPSGGGTYEQYF
- | 17 | TRBD2 | TRBJ2-5 | TRBV7-6 | TGTGCCAGCAGCTTAAGGCGGGAGGGCCCGGTCTCGGGGACCCAGTACTTC | CASSLRREGPVSGTQYF
many | 14 | - | TRBJ2-7 | TRBV7-9 | TGTGCCAGCAGCTTATGGGACCAGCAGTCGGAGCAGTACTTC | CASSLWDQQSEQYF
many | 12 | - | TRBJ1-1 | TRBV24-1 | TGTGCCACCAGTGATTTAGGCACTGAAGCTTTCTTT | CATSDLGTEAFF
many | 15 | - | TRBJ1-5 | TRBV6-1 | TGTGCCAGCAGTGAGGCCCCTTATAGCAATCAGCCCCAGCATTTT | CASSEAPYSNQPQHF
- | 13 | - | TRBJ1-2 | TRBV20-1 | TGCAGTGCTAGTTCGACAGCTAACTATGGCTACACCTTC | CSASSTANYGYTF
- | 11 | - | TRBJ2-7 | TRBV20-1 | TGCAGTGCTAGGAAAGTGAGGGAGCAGTACTTC | CSARKVREQYF
many | 13 | - | TRBJ1-2 | TRBV20-1 | TGCAGTGCAGAAAATAGGGGCGGGGGCGGCTACACCTTC | CSAENRGGGGYTF
many | 14 | - | TRBJ1-1 | TRBV3-1 | TGTGCCAGCAGCCAATATCGGGGGGGGACTGAAGCTTTCTTT | CASSQYRGGTEAFF
many | 15 | TRBD2 | TRBJ2-3 | TRBV12-3/TRBV12-4 | TGTGCCAGCAGTTTCGGTAGCGGGGGTGTAGATACGCAGTATTTT | CASSFGSGGVDTQYF
- | 17 | - | TRBJ1-5 | TRBV19 | TGTGCCAGTAGTATAGACCGGACAGTTCCCGGCAATCAGCCCCAGCATTTT | CASSIDRTVPGNQPQHF
many | 14 | - | TRBJ2-7 | TRBV7-9 | TGTGCCAGCAGCTTCCAGGGTTGGGAGAACGAGCAGTACTTC | CASSFQGWENEQYF
many | 14 | - | TRBJ2-5 | TRBV6-5 | TGTGCCAGCAGCCGAGACAGGAATGTCCAGACCCAGTACTTC | CASSRDRNVQTQYF